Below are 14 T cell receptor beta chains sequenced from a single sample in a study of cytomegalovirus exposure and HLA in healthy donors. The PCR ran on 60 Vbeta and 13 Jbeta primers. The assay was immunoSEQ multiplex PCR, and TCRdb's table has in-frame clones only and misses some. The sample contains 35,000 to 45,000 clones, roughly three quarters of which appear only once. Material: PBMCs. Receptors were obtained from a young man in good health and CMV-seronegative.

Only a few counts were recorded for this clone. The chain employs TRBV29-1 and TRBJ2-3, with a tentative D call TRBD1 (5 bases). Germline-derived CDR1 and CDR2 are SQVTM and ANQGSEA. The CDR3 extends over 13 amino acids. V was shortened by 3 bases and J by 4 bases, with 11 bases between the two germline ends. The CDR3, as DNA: TGCAGCGTTGATTTGGGGCTTCCAGATACGCAGTATTTT. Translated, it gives CSVDLGLPDTQYF.

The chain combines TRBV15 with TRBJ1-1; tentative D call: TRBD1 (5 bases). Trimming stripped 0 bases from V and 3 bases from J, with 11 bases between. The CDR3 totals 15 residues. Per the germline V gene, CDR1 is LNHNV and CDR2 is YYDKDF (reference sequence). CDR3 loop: CATSRDQGEDTEAFF. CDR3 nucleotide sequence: TGTGCCACCAGCAGAGATCAGGGTGAGGACACTGAAGCTTTCTTT.

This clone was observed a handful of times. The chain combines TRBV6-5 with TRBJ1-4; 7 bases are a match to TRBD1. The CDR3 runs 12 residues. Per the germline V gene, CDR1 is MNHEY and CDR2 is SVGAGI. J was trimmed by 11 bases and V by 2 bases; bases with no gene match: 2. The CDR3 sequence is CASSYPGGKLFF. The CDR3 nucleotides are TGTGCCAGCAGTTACCCAGGGGGGAAACTGTTTTTT.

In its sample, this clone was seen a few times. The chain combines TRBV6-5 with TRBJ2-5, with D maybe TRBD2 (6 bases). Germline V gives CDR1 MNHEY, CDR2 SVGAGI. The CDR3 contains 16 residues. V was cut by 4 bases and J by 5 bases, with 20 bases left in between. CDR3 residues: CASSWPRGTPWETQYF. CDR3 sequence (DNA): TGTGCCAGCAGTTGGCCGAGAGGGACTCCGTGGGAGACCCAGTACTTC.

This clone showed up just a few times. CDR3 region: CASMRTGGNTEAFF. The DNA for the CDR3 is TGCGCCAGCATGAGAACAGGGGGAAACACTGAAGCTTTCTTT. The chain couples TRBV10-2 to TRBJ1-1; 8 bases match TRBD1. Germline V gene data show CDR1 as WSHSY and CDR2 as SAAADI. This CDR3 is 14 amino acids long. The junction had 6 bases not matched to a gene; V was cut back by 7 bases and J by 2 bases.

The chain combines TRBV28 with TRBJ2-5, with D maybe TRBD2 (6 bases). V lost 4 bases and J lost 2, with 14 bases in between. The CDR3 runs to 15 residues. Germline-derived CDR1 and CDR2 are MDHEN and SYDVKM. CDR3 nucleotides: TGTGCCAGCAGTTCCGCCGGGACTTCACAAGAGACCCAGTACTTC. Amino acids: CASSSAGTSQETQYF.

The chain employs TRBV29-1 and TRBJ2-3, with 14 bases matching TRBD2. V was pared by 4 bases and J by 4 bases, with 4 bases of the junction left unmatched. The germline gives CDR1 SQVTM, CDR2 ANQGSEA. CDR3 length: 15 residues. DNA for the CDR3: TGCAGCGTTGTTGGGACTAGCGGGAGCGCAGATACGCAGTATTTT. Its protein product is CSVVGTSGSADTQYF.

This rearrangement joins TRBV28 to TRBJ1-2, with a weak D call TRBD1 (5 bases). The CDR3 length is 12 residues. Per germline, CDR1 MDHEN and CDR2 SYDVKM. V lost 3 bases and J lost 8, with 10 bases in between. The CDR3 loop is CASSFAGKGYTF. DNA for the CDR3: TGTGCCAGCAGTTTTGCAGGGAAGGGCTACACCTTC.

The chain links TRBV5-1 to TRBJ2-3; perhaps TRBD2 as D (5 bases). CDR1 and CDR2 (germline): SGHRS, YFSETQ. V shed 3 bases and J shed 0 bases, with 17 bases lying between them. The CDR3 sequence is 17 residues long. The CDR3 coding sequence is TGCGCCAGCAGCTCCTCGTTAGCGAGTCATAGCACAGATACGCAGTATTTT. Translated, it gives CASSSSLASHSTDTQYF.

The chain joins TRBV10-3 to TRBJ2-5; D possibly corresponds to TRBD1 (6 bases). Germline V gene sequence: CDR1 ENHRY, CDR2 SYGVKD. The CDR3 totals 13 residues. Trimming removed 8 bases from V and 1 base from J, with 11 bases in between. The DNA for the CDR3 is TGTGCCATCGGCGGACAGAGCCAAGAGACCCAGTACTTC. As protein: CAIGGQSQETQYF.

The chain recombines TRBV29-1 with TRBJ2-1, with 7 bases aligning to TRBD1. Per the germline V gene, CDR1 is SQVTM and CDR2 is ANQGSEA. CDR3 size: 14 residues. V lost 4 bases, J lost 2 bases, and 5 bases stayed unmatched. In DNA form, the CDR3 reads TGCAGCGTTGGTGGGACAGCCACCTACAATGAGCAGTTCTTC. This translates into CSVGGTATYNEQFF.

The CDR3 sequence: CASRGQGSGNEKLFF. The CDR3 coding sequence is TGTGCCAGCCGGGGACAGGGTAGTGGTAATGAAAAACTGTTTTTT. V is TRBV28 and J is TRBJ1-4; 9 nucleotides agree with TRBD1. Trimming cost V 8 bases and J 4 bases; bases outside gene matches: 8. Germline V CDR1 and CDR2: MDHEN, SYDVKM. The CDR3 runs 15 residues.

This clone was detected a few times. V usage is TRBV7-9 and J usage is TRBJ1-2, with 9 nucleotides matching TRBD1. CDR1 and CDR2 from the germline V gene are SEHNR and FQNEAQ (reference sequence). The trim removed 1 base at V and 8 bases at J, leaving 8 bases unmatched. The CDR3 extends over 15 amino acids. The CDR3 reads CASSLVLGQGSGYTF. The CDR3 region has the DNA TGTGCCAGCAGCTTAGTTTTGGGACAGGGTAGCGGCTACACCTTC.

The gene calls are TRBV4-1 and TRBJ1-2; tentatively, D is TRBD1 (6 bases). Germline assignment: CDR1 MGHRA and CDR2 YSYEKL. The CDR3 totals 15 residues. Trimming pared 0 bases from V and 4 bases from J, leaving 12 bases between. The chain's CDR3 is CASSQDSAGVYGYTF. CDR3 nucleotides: TGCGCCAGCAGCCAAGATAGCGCAGGGGTCTATGGCTACACCTTC.